This T cell receptor beta chain was profiled in a study of shared clonotypes between healthy human individuals. About the study: Each donor had three CD4 naive, three CD4 memory, two CD8 naive and one CD8 memory plate. Study results and limitations: All-four-donor shared clonotypes had higher generation probabilities than non-shared clonotypes did. Clonotype sharing across donors was expected to vary with sequencing depth.

Genomic DNA belonging to each subset was distributed in equal measure over several immunoSEQ plates. Data came from immunoSEQ multiplex PCR; TCRdb stores just in-frame clones and leaves some out. The repertoire holds roughly 2 million clones, over 85% seen once, with 1% to 1.3% in the top ten. Germline values: CDR1 SGHAT, CDR2 FQNNGV. V was cut by 0 bases and J by 7 bases, with 10 bases left in between. The CDR3 length is 15 residues. Details on this clone: Antigen: not known.

CD8 cells regarded as naive lacked CD45RO, were positively chosen for CCR7, and omitted terminally differentiated effector memory CD45RA+ cells. The TCR sequence derives from a man younger than 35 in good health. Specimen: naive CD8+ T cells sorted from blood. This chain links TRBV11-2 with TRBJ1-6; D unclear. DNA of the CDR3: TGTGCCAGCAGCTTAGATCCAGTGGGGAATTCACCCCTCCACTTT. Translated: CASSLDPVGNSPLHF. The entire variable domain, with the rest obtained from reference TRBV11-2 and TRBJ1-6, is as follows: EAGVAQSPRYKIIEKRQSVAFWCNPISGHATLYWYQQILGQGPKLLIQFQNNGVVDDSQLPKDRFSAERLKGVDSTLKIQPAKLEDSAVYLCASSLDPVGNSPLHFGNGTRLTVT.